The 10 T cell receptor beta chains in this list originate from one sample, sequenced in a study of cytotoxic CD8 clonotypes in ibrutinib-treated CLL. Sequencing used immunoSEQ multiplex PCR; TCRdb keeps in-frame clones, though not all of them. The sample yields roughly 150,000 clones, about 80% seen once. The specimen was PBMCs, collected after 24 months of ibrutinib treatment. The receptor source for this set is a human donor with chronic lymphocytic leukemia.

This clone occurred a few times. The gene calls are TRBV10-3 and TRBJ2-7; D perhaps matches TRBD1 (5 bases). Germline-derived CDR1 and CDR2 are ENHRY and SYGVKD. The CDR3 runs to 13 residues. With 6 bases removed from V and 3 bases from J, the gap between germline ends came to 12 bases. The CDR3 spells CAIRMDIFYEQYF. CDR3 sequence (DNA): TGTGCCATCAGGATGGACATTTTCTACGAGCAGTACTTC.

The CDR3 region has the DNA TGCGCCAGCCAGGATATCGGGATCTACGAGCAGTACTTC. Amino acids: CASQDIGIYEQYF. The chain uses TRBV10-2 and TRBJ2-7; a possible D gene is TRBD2 (5 bases). The CDR3 is 13 amino acids. Trimming left V 8 bases short and J 3 bases short, with 14 bases between. CDR1 is WSHSY and CDR2 is SAAADI in the germline V gene.

The rearrangement joins TRBV9 to TRBJ1-4, with 12 positions matching TRBD1. The CDR3 has 20 amino acids. Germline assignment: CDR1 SGDLS and CDR2 YYNGEE. After removal of 3 bases from V and 7 bases from J, the junction contained 19 bases not matched to a gene. CDR3 region: CASSDSLGTGGAGGLEKLFF. As DNA, the CDR3 is TGTGCCAGCAGCGATAGTCTGGGGACAGGGGGCGCCGGGGGTCTTGAAAAACTGTTTTTT.

The chain recombines TRBV7-8 with TRBJ1-1; TRBD1 might be the D (6 bases). Germline V gene sequence: CDR1 SGHVS, CDR2 FQNEAQ. The CDR3 runs to 14 residues. V lost 1 base and J 5 bases, leaving 11 bases between the germline ends. CDR3 protein: CASSLEQGSTEAFF. The CDR3 DNA reads TGTGCCAGCAGCTTAGAACAGGGCAGTACTGAAGCTTTCTTT.

The V and J genes are TRBV10-3 and TRBJ1-5; maybe TRBD1 (5 bases). CDR3 size: 16 residues. The ends were cut back, 3 bases at V and 0 bases at J, with 12 bases in the middle. From germline, CDR1 is ENHRY and CDR2 SYGVKD. CDR3 DNA: TGTGCCATCAGTGAACGGGGTGGGGGTAGCAATCAGCCCCAGCATTTT. It specifies CAISERGGGSNQPQHF.

The V and J genes are TRBV2 and TRBJ1-5; tentatively, D is TRBD1 (6 bases). Trimming left V 7 bases short and J 6 bases short, with 19 bases between. CDR1 and CDR2 from the germline V gene are SNHLY and FYNNEI. The CDR3 totals 15 residues. DNA of the CDR3: TGTGCCAGCATGGAACGGCAGGGGACGGTTCAGCCCCAGCATTTT. It encodes CASMERQGTVQPQHF.

The V call is TRBV29-1, the J call TRBJ2-1; D ambiguous. CDR1 SQVTM and CDR2 ANQGSEA come from the germline V gene. The CDR3 sequence is 10 residues long. Trimming removed 5 bases at V and 1 base at J, with 0 bases between. The CDR3 here is CSVSYNEQFF. The CDR3 DNA reads TGCAGCGTTTCCTACAATGAGCAGTTCTTC.

The rearrangement uses TRBV5-8 and TRBJ1-4; D remains ambiguous. The germline V and J ends were trimmed by 0 bases and 0 bases, with 6 bases remaining between them. Germline assignment: CDR1 SGHTS and CDR2 YDEGEE. The CDR3 is 15 residues long. The CDR3: CASSLGQPTNEKLFF. CDR3 in DNA: TGTGCCAGCAGCTTGGGGCAGCCAACTAATGAAAAACTGTTTTTT.

This clone appeared a single time. The chain joins TRBV5-4 to TRBJ1-2, with D hard to call. The germline V gene has CDR1 SGHNT and CDR2 YYREEE (reference sequence). The V and J ends lost 0 bases and 9 bases respectively, with 15 bases between them. This CDR3 has 14 amino acids. The CDR3 protein is CASSLEGLENRYTF. The DNA of the CDR3 is TGTGCCAGCAGCTTGGAGGGCCTCGAGAATCGCTACACCTTC.

The V gene is TRBV7-2, the J gene TRBJ2-1, with TRBD2 matching 10 bases. CDR3 length: 18 residues. V was clipped by 5 bases and J by 1 base; unmatched bases: 11. CDR1 is SGHTA, CDR2 FQGNSA, per germline. Here the CDR3 reads CASSPRRAGGSSYNEQFF. CDR3 nucleotide sequence: TGTGCCAGCAGCCCTCGGAGAGCGGGGGGGTCTTCCTACAATGAGCAGTTCTTC.